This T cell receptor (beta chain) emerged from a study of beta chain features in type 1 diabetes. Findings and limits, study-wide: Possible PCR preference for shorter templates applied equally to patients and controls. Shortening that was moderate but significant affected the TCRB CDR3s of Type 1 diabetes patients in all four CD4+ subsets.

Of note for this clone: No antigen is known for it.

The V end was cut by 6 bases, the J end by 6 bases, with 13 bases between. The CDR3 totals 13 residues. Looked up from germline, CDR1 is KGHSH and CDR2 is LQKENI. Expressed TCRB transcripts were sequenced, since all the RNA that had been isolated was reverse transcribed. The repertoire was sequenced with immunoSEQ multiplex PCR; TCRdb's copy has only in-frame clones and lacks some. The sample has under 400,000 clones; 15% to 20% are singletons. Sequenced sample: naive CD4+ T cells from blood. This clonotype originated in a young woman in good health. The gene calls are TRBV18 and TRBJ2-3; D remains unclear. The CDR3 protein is CASSDGPRDTQYF. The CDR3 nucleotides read TGTGCCAGCTCGGATGGTCCGAGGGATACGCAGTATTTT.